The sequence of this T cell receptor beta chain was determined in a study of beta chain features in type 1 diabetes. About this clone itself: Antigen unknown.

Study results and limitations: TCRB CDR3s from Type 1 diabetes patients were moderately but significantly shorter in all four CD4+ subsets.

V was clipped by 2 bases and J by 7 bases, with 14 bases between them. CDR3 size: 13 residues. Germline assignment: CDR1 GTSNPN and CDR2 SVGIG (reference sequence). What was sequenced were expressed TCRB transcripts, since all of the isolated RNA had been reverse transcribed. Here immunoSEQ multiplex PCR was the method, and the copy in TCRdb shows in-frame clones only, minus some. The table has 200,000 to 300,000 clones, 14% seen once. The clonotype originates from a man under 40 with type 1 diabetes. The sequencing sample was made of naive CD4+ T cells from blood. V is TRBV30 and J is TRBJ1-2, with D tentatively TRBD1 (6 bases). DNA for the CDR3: TGTGCCTGGAGTTGGGGACATGATGGTGGCTACACCTTC. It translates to CAWSWGHDGGYTF.